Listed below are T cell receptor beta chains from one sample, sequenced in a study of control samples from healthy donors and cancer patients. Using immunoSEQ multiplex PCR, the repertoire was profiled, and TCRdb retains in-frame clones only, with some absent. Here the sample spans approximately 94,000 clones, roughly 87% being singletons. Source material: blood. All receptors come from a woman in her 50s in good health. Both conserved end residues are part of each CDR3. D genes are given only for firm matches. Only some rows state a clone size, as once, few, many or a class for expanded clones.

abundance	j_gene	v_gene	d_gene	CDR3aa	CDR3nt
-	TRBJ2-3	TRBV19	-	CASSMISATDTQYF	TGTGCCAGTAGTATGATTAGCGCCACAGATACGCAGTATTTT
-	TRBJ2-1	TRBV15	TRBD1	CATREAGGDEQFF	TGTGCCACCAGGGAGGCAGGGGGCGATGAGCAGTTCTTC
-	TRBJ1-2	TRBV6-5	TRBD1	CASSYLRGHYGYTF	TGTGCCAGCAGTTACCTCAGGGGGCACTATGGCTACACCTTC
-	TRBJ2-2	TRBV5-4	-	CASSLSGMLGGELFF	TGTGCCAGCAGCTTATCAGGGATGCTGGGCGGGGAGCTGTTTTTT
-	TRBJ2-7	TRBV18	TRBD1	CASSPTGSDEQYF	TGTGCCAGCTCGCCGACAGGGTCGGACGAGCAGTACTTC
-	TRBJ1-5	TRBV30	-	CAWSGAPSGSNQPQHF	TGTGCCTGGAGTGGGGCCCCATCCGGTAGTAATCAGCCCCAGCATTTT
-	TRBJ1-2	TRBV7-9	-	CASSRALGPTGYTF	TGTGCCAGCAGCCGTGCTTTGGGACCCACTGGCTACACCTTC
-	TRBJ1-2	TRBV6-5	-	CASSYSREIVYGYTF	TGTGCCAGCAGTTACTCACGGGAAATAGTCTATGGCTACACCTTC
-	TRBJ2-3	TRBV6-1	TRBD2	CASSVTSGGTADTQYF	TGTGCCAGCAGTGTGACTAGCGGGGGGACGGCAGATACGCAGTATTTT
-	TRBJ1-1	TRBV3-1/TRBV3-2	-	CASRNTGLGNTEAFF	TGTGCCAGCAGAAATACGGGGCTTGGGAACACTGAAGCTTTCTTT
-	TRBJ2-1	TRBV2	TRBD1	CASTGQGAKNEQFF	TGTGCCAGCACCGGACAGGGGGCAAAAAATGAGCAGTTCTTC
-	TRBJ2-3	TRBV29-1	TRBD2	CRVTWTSGINQLDTQYF	TGCAGAGTCACCTGGACTAGCGGGATAAATCAACTAGATACGCAGTATTTT
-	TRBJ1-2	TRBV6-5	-	CASSYSWANYGYTF	TGTGCCAGCAGTTACTCATGGGCTAACTATGGCTACACCTTC
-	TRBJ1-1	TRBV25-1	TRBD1	CASSEIKGAMNTEAFF	TGTGCCAGCAGTGAGATAAAGGGGGCCATGAACACTGAAGCTTTCTTT
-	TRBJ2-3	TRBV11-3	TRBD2	CASSLGASGVTDTQYF	TGTGCCAGCAGCTTAGGGGCTAGCGGGGTCACAGATACGCAGTATTTT
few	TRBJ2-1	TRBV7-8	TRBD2	CASSFGGLAGAVSYNEQFF	TGTGCCAGCAGCTTCGGGGGGCTAGCGGGAGCCGTTTCCTACAATGAGCAGTTCTTC
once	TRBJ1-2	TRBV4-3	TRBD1	CASSQDSGGYYGYTF	TGCGCCAGCAGCCAAGACTCAGGGGGCTACTATGGCTACACCTTC
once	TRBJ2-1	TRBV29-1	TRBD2	CSVVPVLAGEDEQFF	TGCAGCGTTGTCCCTGTCCTAGCGGGAGAGGATGAGCAGTTCTTC
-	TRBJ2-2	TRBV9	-	CASSPQGTKIGELFF	TGTGCCAGCAGCCCCCAGGGAACAAAAATCGGGGAGCTGTTTTTT
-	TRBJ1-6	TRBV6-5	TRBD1	CASSYDRANSPLHF	TGTGCCAGCAGTTACGACAGGGCTAATTCACCCCTCCACTTT
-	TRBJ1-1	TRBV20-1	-	CSARVTEAFF	TGCAGTGCTAGGGTGACTGAAGCTTTCTTT
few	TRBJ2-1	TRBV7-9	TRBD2	CASSLGSGDNEQFF	TGTGCCAGCAGCTTAGGGAGCGGGGACAATGAGCAGTTCTTC
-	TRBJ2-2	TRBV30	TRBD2	CAWRGLAGGPNTGELFF	TGTGCCTGGAGGGGACTAGCGGGAGGACCGAACACCGGGGAGCTGTTTTTT
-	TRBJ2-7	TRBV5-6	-	CASSLFADSYEQYF	TGTGCCAGCAGCTTGTTCGCGGACTCCTACGAGCAGTACTTC
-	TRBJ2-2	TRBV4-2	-	CASSQDGGRNTGELFF	TGTGCCAGCAGCCAAGACGGGGGACGGAACACCGGGGAGCTGTTTTTT
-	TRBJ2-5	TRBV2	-	CASIRGSQETQYF	TGTGCCAGCATCCGGGGGAGCCAAGAGACCCAGTACTTC
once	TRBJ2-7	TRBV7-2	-	CASSSRLVYEQYF	TGTGCCAGCAGCAGCAGGCTAGTCTACGAGCAGTACTTC
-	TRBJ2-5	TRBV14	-	CASSQLLETQYF	TGTGCCAGCAGCCAGCTATTAGAGACCCAGTACTTC
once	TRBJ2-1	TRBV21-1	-	CASSMVARSGRALSYNEQFF	TGTGCCAGCAGCATGGTCGCCCGAAGCGGGAGGGCCCTCTCCTACAATGAGCAGTTCTTC
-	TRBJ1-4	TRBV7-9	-	CASSLMVTTNEKLFF	TGTGCCAGCAGCTTAATGGTCACAACTAATGAAAAACTGTTTTTT
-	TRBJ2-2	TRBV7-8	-	CASSLLRGSANTGELFF	TGTGCCAGCAGCTTATTGAGGGGGTCGGCTAACACCGGGGAGCTGTTTTTT
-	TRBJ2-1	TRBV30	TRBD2	CAWSVPGASGRNEQFF	TGTGCCTGGAGTGTACCTGGGGCTAGCGGGAGGAATGAGCAGTTCTTC
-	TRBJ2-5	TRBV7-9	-	CASKEATGSLQETQYF	TGTGCCAGCAAGGAGGCAACGGGATCCCTCCAAGAGACCCAGTACTTC
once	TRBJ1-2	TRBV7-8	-	CASSPGLNYGYTF	TGTGCCAGCAGCCCGGGACTTAACTATGGCTACACCTTC
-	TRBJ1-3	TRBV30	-	CAWSGGAGNTIYF	TGTGCCTGGAGCGGAGGGGCTGGAAACACCATATATTTT
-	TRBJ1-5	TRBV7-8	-	CASSLERQNQPQHF	TGTGCCAGCAGCTTAGAAAGACAGAATCAGCCCCAGCATTTT
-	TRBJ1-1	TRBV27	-	CASRWTEDTEAFF	TGTGCCAGCCGATGGACAGAGGACACTGAAGCTTTCTTT
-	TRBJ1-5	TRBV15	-	CATSRDRFTVNQPQHF	TGTGCCACCAGCAGAGATCGGTTTACAGTCAATCAGCCCCAGCATTTT
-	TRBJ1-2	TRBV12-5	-	CASGLVLGQKLFNYGYTF	TGTGCTAGTGGTTTGGTACTTGGGCAGAAGCTTTTTAACTATGGCTACACCTTC
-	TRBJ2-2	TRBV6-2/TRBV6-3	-	CASSYSRGDRELFF	TGTGCCAGCAGTTACTCGAGAGGGGATCGGGAGCTGTTTTTT
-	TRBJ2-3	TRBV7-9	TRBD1	CASSPRQGVSDTQYF	TGTGCCAGCAGCCCGAGACAGGGAGTATCAGATACGCAGTATTTT
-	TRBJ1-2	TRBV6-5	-	CASSYGQRGGYTF	TGTGCCAGCAGTTACGGCCAGAGGGGGGGCTACACCTTC
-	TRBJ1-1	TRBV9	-	CASSVIGQNTEAFF	TGTGCCAGCAGCGTAATTGGACAGAACACTGAAGCTTTCTTT
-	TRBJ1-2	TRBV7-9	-	CASSLAAGNYGYTF	TGTGCCAGCAGCTTAGCGGCAGGGAACTATGGCTACACCTTC
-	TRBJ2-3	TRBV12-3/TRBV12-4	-	CASSLARADTQYF	TGTGCCAGCAGTTTAGCGAGGGCGGATACGCAGTATTTT
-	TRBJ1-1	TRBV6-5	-	CAIIYTEAFF	TGTGCCATCATCTACACTGAAGCTTTCTTT
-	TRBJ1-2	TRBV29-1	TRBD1	CSVSRQGAFYGYTF	TGCAGCGTTAGTCGACAGGGGGCTTTCTATGGCTACACCTTC
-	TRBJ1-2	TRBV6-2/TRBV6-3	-	CASSYGLPYGYTF	TGTGCCAGCAGTTACGGACTGCCCTATGGCTACACCTTC
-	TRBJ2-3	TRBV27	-	CASSFRGDTQYF	TGTGCCAGCAGTTTTCGCGGCGATACGCAGTATTTT
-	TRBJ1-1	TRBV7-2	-	CASSLSVNTEAFF	TGTGCCAGCAGCTTATCAGTGAACACTGAAGCTTTCTTT
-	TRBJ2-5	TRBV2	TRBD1	CASNGQGAREETQYF	TGTGCCAGCAACGGACAGGGGGCGCGGGAAGAGACCCAGTACTTC
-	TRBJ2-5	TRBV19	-	CASSIVGQKKETQYF	TGTGCCAGTAGTATAGTGGGGCAGAAGAAAGAGACCCAGTACTTC